Listed here are 15 T cell receptor beta chains from one sample, sequenced in a study of shared clonotypes between healthy human individuals. This table comes from immunoSEQ multiplex PCR, and its TCRdb copy is limited to in-frame clones, with some not included. The sample carries approximately 2.3 million clones, over 90% recorded once. Sequencing was carried out using naive CD4+ T cells from PBMCs. The subset here: CD45RA+ positively selected. The receptors derive from a man aged 18 to 30 in good health. Some clones in this sample may be carry-over from other donors' samples.

The chain is built from TRBV30 and TRBJ1-1; D is perhaps TRBD1 (6 bases). The CDR3 totals 15 residues. The V end lost 3 bases, the J end lost 1 base, and 15 bases lay between the germline ends. CDR1 and CDR2 (germline): GTSNPN, SVGIG (reference sequence). The chain's CDR3 is CAWRVGAPANTEAFF. The DNA of the CDR3 is TGTGCCTGGAGGGTGGGGGCTCCCGCGAACACTGAAGCTTTCTTT.

The chain joins TRBV6-1 to TRBJ2-5; possibly TRBD2 for D (5 bases). Trimming pared 1 base from V and 7 bases from J, leaving 10 bases between. Germline lookup yields CDR1 MNHNS and CDR2 SASEGT. The CDR3 runs to 13 residues. CDR3 DNA sequence: TGTGCCAGCAGTGAAGAGAGGGAACGGACCCAGTACTTC. Amino acids: CASSEERERTQYF.

The chain has TRBV5-5 and TRBJ1-5; D gene ambiguous. In germline, CDR1 is SGHKS, CDR2 YYEKEE (reference sequence). The V and J ends lost 3 bases and 5 bases respectively, with 12 bases between them. The CDR3 runs 14 residues. The CDR3: CASSSRARDQPQHF. CDR3 sequence (DNA): TGTGCCAGCAGCTCCCGGGCCCGGGATCAGCCCCAGCATTTT.

This rearrangement joins TRBV30 to TRBJ2-1; 8 bases map to TRBD2. The ends lost 0 bases at V and 4 bases at J; junction bases unmatched: 5. In germline, CDR1 is GTSNPN, CDR2 SVGIG (reference sequence). CDR3 length equals 15 residues. In DNA form, the CDR3 reads TGTGCCTGGAGTGTATCCAGCGGGAGTTACAATGAGCAGTTCTTC. Its protein is CAWSVSSGSYNEQFF.

J is TRBJ2-3 and V is TRBV5-1; 10 bases map to TRBD2. Per germline, CDR1 SGHRS and CDR2 YFSETQ. Losses at the gene ends were 0 bases for V and 8 bases for J; bases not matched to a gene: 0. The CDR3 contains 13 residues. The CDR3 coding sequence is TGCGCCAGCAGCTTGGGGACTAGCGGTACGCAGTATTTT. It encodes CASSLGTSGTQYF.

The chain links TRBV5-1 to TRBJ2-3, with 14 bases fitting TRBD2. CDR3 length: 19 amino acids. Germline V gives CDR1 SGHRS, CDR2 YFSETQ. V gave up 4 bases and J gave up 0 bases; unmatched junction bases: 10. The CDR3 DNA is TGCGCCAGCAGCCCCTACGGGACTAGCGGGAGCCTTAGCACAGATACGCAGTATTTT. It codes for CASSPYGTSGSLSTDTQYF.

The DNA for the CDR3 is TGCAGTGCTAAGGATAACGAGCAGTACTTC. This encodes CSAKDNEQYF. The rearrangement uses TRBV20-1 and TRBJ2-7; D gene ambiguous. CDR1 and CDR2 (germline): DFQATT, SNEGSKA (reference sequence). This CDR3 comprises 10 residues. V was cut by 4 bases and J by 5 bases, with 6 bases left in between.

The chain employs TRBV29-1 and TRBJ2-3; D is undetermined. This CDR3 comprises 11 residues. Germline V lookup: CDR1 SQVTM, CDR2 ANQGSEA. V lost 2 bases to trimming and J lost 11 bases, with 11 bases between them. The CDR3 sequence is CSVEKGSKQYF. As DNA, the CDR3 is TGCAGCGTTGAAAAGGGATCGAAGCAGTATTTT.

The chain combines TRBV6-6 with TRBJ1-2; 10 bases are shared with TRBD1. With 8 bases clipped from V and 4 bases from J, the junction kept 10 bases outside the gene matches. Germline V gene lookup returns CDR1 MNHNY and CDR2 SVGAGI (reference sequence). The CDR3 covers 15 residues. Written as DNA, the CDR3 is TGTGCCAGCGCGCTACCGGGACAGGGGTTCTATGGCTACACCTTC. Protein sequence: CASALPGQGFYGYTF.

The chain employs TRBV28 and TRBJ2-3; the D gene is possibly TRBD1 (6 bases). This CDR3 has 16 amino acids. The V end lost 3 bases, the J end lost 2 bases, and 15 bases lay between the germline ends. Germline V gives CDR1 MDHEN, CDR2 SYDVKM. The CDR3 DNA sequence: TGTGCCAGCAGTTTGACATACAACAGGGTCACAGATACGCAGTATTTT. Amino acid sequence: CASSLTYNRVTDTQYF.

This chain links TRBV5-1 with TRBJ2-2, with D unclear. V was cut by 3 bases and J by 2 bases, with 5 bases left in between. Germline assignment: CDR1 SGHRS and CDR2 YFSETQ. CDR3 length: 13 residues. CDR3 sequence reads: CASSSTNTGELFF. The CDR3 DNA reads TGCGCCAGCAGCTCTACCAACACCGGGGAGCTGTTTTTT.

The chain combines TRBV5-4 with TRBJ1-3; D ambiguous. CDR1 is SGHNT, CDR2 YYREEE, per germline (reference sequence). This CDR3 has 12 residues. The V gene lost 1 base and the J gene lost 4 bases, with 3 bases spanning the gap. CDR3 in DNA: TGTGCCAGCAGCTTGTACGGAAACACCATATATTTT. It codes for CASSLYGNTIYF. Using reference TRBV5-4 and TRBJ1-3 for the parts outside the CDR3, the full variable domain is ETGVTQSPTHLIKTRGQQVTLRCSSQSGHNTVSWYQQALGQGPQFIFQYYREEENGRGNFPPRFSGLQFPNYSSELNVNALELDDSALYLCASSLYGNTIYFGEGSWLTVV.

CDR3 nucleotide sequence: TGTGCCAGCTCACCTACTAAGTTAGCCCAACCAGGGGGCTACACCTTC. This translates into CASSPTKLAQPGGYTF. The chain recombines TRBV18 with TRBJ1-2; tentatively, D is TRBD1 (5 bases). The CDR3 is 16 amino acids. The germline CDR1 and CDR2 sequences are KGHSH and LQKENI. The V end lost 3 bases, the J end lost 8 bases, and 22 bases lay between the germline ends.

The table lists this clone with a count of one. Other DNA sequences in this sample translate to the same CDR3. V usage is TRBV5-1 and J usage is TRBJ1-1; weak D call: TRBD1 (5 bases). V gave up 2 bases and J gave up 2 bases, with 7 bases separating them. CDR3 length equals 13 residues. Germline CDR1 is SGHRS and CDR2 is YFSETQ. The CDR3 sequence: CASSFGGNTEAFF. The CDR3 coding sequence is TGCGCCAGCAGCTTTGGGGGAAACACTGAAGCTTTCTTT.

The chain recombines TRBV30 with TRBJ2-2; 8 bases are shared with TRBD1. The CDR3 loop spans 14 amino acids. The germline CDR1 and CDR2 sequences are GTSNPN and SVGIG (reference sequence). Trimming at V came to 3 bases and at J to 5 bases, leaving 5 bases not matched to a gene. CDR3: CAWRRTGITGELFF. The CDR3 DNA follows: TGTGCCTGGAGACGGACAGGGATAACCGGGGAGCTGTTTTTT.